The clone carrying this T cell receptor (beta chain) was observed at least ten times. This entry belongs to a study of tumor-infiltrating lymphocytes in oesophageal squamous cell carcinoma. Germline assignment: CDR1 MNHNY and CDR2 SVGAGI (reference sequence). Trimming removed 0 bases at V and 8 bases at J, with 14 bases between. The CDR3 length is 15 residues. Using its own MiXCR run on the PCR reads, TCRdb lists one record per CDR3 protein. This sample has around 20,000 distinct CDR3 sequences, with 40% to 45% found just once. This TCR was recovered from a male donor with esophageal squamous cell carcinoma. Material: esophageal tumor tissue. J is TRBJ2-4 and V is TRBV6-6, with D possibly TRBD2 on 6 matching bases. CDR3 DNA: TGTGCCAGCAGTTACTCGAAGGGGACGGGGGACATTCAGTACTTC. Its translation is CASSYSKGTGDIQYF.